This passage covers 24 T cell receptor beta chains from one sample sequenced in a study of blood T cells in healthy people across ages. The second PCR ran about 6 to 11 cycles with a sample-barcoded 5' primer and J-beta primers. MiXCR, run by TCRdb on the 5' RACE reads, gives a single entry per CDR3 protein. This table has about 1 million distinct CDR3 sequences, approximately 25% appearing once. The same data also went into a second study, on T cells of mothers and their children.

The specimen was blood. Every receptor here comes from a girl aged 2 to 9 in good health.

This clonotype was counted a few times. V gene TRBV6-2 or TRBV6-3 combines with J gene TRBJ2-2; a possible D gene is TRBD2 (5 bases). The V gene's germline CDR1 is MNHEY and CDR2 SVGEGT. This CDR3 is built from 17 residues. With 3 bases removed from V and 6 bases from J, the gap between germline ends came to 20 bases. The CDR3 region is CASSYGERAIVAGELFF. The CDR3 bases are TGTGCCAGCAGTTATGGGGAGAGGGCCATAGTGGCCGGGGAGCTGTTTTTT.

This clonotype has a handful of counts. The junction does not match germline at one end; this may be a read error. The V and J genes are TRBV5-6 and TRBJ1-2; D is unclear. The CDR3 loop spans 12 amino acids. From germline, CDR1 is SGHDT and CDR2 YYEEEE. Here the CDR3 reads CASSFGGTGHSF. CDR3 bases: TGTGCCAGCAGCTTTGGAGGCACCGGTCACTCCTTC.

V usage is TRBV29-1 and J usage is TRBJ2-1; D might be TRBD1 or TRBD2, each matching 5 bases. CDR1 is SQVTM and CDR2 is ANQGSEA in the germline V gene. This CDR3 is 14 amino acids long. V lost 6 bases and J lost 0, with 12 bases in between. The CDR3 DNA is TGCAGCGTCAACCGGGACGGCTCCTACAATGAGCAGTTCTTC. It is translated as CSVNRDGSYNEQFF.

This sequence joins TRBV13 and TRBJ2-4; no clear D gene. Trimming removed 0 bases from V and 4 bases from J, with 16 bases in between. The CDR3 spans 17 residues. Germline V gene sequence: CDR1 PRHDT, CDR2 FYEKMQ (reference sequence). As DNA, the CDR3 is TGTGCCAGCAGCTTAGGTCCCCACGACAACCCGAAAAACATTCAGTACTTC. It yields the protein CASSLGPHDNPKNIQYF.

This sequence joins TRBV5-1 and TRBJ1-6; D gene uncertain. The V end was cut by 4 bases, the J end by 6 bases, with 8 bases between. This CDR3 is built from 13 residues. Germline V CDR1 and CDR2: SGHRS, YFSETQ. This chain's CDR3 is CASSPDPNSPLHF. DNA for the CDR3: TGCGCCAGCAGCCCGGACCCTAATTCACCCCTCCACTTT. The entire variable domain, with the rest obtained from reference TRBV5-1 and TRBJ1-6, is as follows: KAGVTQTPRYLIKTRGQQVTLSCSPISGHRSVSWYQQTPGQGLQFLFEYFSETQRNKGNFPGRFSGRQFSNSRSEMNVSTLELGDSALYLCASSPDPNSPLHFGNGTRLTVT.

This clonotype was counted a few times. This chain links TRBV12-5 with TRBJ1-5; 7 nucleotides match TRBD1. This CDR3 contains 16 residues. V shed 0 bases and J 3 bases; nucleotides not matched to a gene: 5. Germline V gene data show CDR1 as LGHNT and CDR2 as FRNRAP. This CDR3 is CASGLVQGNPNQPQHF. CDR3 sequence (DNA): TGTGCTAGTGGTTTGGTACAGGGGAATCCCAATCAGCCCCAGCATTTT. Filled out from reference TRBV12-5 and TRBJ1-5, the complete variable domain reads DARVTQTPRHKVTEMGQEVTMRCQPILGHNTVFWYRQTMMQGLELLAYFRNRAPLDDSGMPKDRFSAEMPDATLATLKIQPSEPRDSAVYFCASGLVQGNPNQPQHFGDGTRLSIL.

This clonotype was observed a handful of times. V and J are TRBV20-1 and TRBJ1-1; no clear D. Germline CDR1 is DFQATT and CDR2 is SNEGSKA (reference sequence). CDR3 length equals 12 residues. Trimming cost V 2 bases and J 6 bases, with 10 bases left between them. The chain's CDR3 is CSARSGGPEAFF. The CDR3 region has the DNA TGCAGTGCTAGATCGGGAGGGCCTGAAGCTTTCTTT.

Here the CDR3 reads CASSQEAGDEQFF. The CDR3 DNA reads as TGCGCCAGCAGCCAAGAGGCGGGGGATGAGCAGTTCTTC. The chain recombines TRBV4-1 with TRBJ2-1; 7 positions match TRBD2. Per germline, CDR1 MGHRA and CDR2 YSYEKL. V gave up 0 bases and J gave up 8 bases; unmatched junction bases: 1. The CDR3 runs to 13 residues.

Only one count was recorded for this clonotype. V usage is TRBV27 and J usage is TRBJ2-5; D uncertain. The J call may not be correct, given that the DNA end is closer to TRBJ2-7. Per germline, CDR1 MNHEY and CDR2 SMNVEV (reference sequence). This CDR3 contains 13 residues. CDR3 amino acids: CASSLFTAYEQYF. DNA of the CDR3: TGTGCCAGCAGTTTATTTACCGCTTACGAGCAGTACTTC.

This clonotype was observed a few times. The chain uses TRBV4-1 and TRBJ1-2; 7 nucleotides agree with TRBD1. Germline V gene sequence: CDR1 MGHRA, CDR2 YSYEKL. With V trimmed by 4 bases and J by 5 bases, 13 bases remained unmatched. The CDR3 has 16 amino acids. The CDR3 DNA reads as TGCGCCAGCAGCCTCGTGGCCGGGACAGAACGATATGGCTACACCTTC. It codes for CASSLVAGTERYGYTF.

The V and J genes are TRBV6-1 and TRBJ1-1, with D uncertain. Trimming cost V 8 bases and J 0 bases, with 13 bases left between them. CDR3 size: 14 residues. CDR1 is MNHNS, CDR2 SASEGT, per germline. The chain's CDR3 is CASCGVSVNTEAFF. The CDR3 DNA reads TGTGCCAGCTGCGGGGTGTCGGTGAACACTGAAGCTTTCTTT.

CDR3 in DNA: TGTGCCAGCAGCCCAATCCCAGATAATCGCTACGAGCAGTACTTC. It translates to CASSPIPDNRYEQYF. The rearrangement links TRBV7-3 to TRBJ2-7; D gene ambiguous. V was shortened by 5 bases and J by 3 bases, with 17 bases between the two germline ends. The germline CDR1 and CDR2 sequences are SGHTA and FQGTGA. The CDR3 spans 15 residues. The full variable domain, with the rest looked up from reference TRBV7-3 and TRBJ2-7, is GAGVSQTPSNKVTEKGKYVELRCDPISGHTALYWYRQSLGQGPEFLIYFQGTGAADDSGLPNDRFFAVRPEGSVSTLKIQRTERGDSAVYLCASSPIPDNRYEQYFGPGTRLTVT.

This chain links TRBV20-1 with TRBJ2-5, with D possibly TRBD1 on 7 matching bases. V lost 3 bases and J lost 0, with 14 bases in between. Germline V gene lookup returns CDR1 DFQATT and CDR2 SNEGSKA (reference sequence). The CDR3 contains 15 residues. CDR3 nucleotide sequence: TGCAGTGCTAGCCGTTTCAGGGGGGACCAAGAGACCCAGTACTTC. It translates to CSASRFRGDQETQYF.

As to this clonotype: This may be a read error, as it is one base from a much larger clone. The chain employs TRBV7-9 and TRBJ2-5; D unclear. The ends were cut back, 3 bases at V and 3 bases at J, with 5 bases in the middle. The CDR3 consists of 12 residues. From germline, CDR1 is SEHNR and CDR2 FQNEAQ (reference sequence). DNA for the CDR3: TGTGCCAGCAGCTTCAGGAAAGAGACCCAGTACTTC. It is translated as CASSFRKETQYF.

This clonotype appeared a few times. This chain connects TRBV29-1 to TRBJ2-1, with D unclear. The V end was cut by 4 bases, the J end by 2 bases, with 15 bases between. This CDR3 is built from 15 residues. The germline V gene encodes CDR1 SQVTM and CDR2 ANQGSEA. DNA of the CDR3: TGCAGCGTTGCACTACTTTCCTTTCCCTACAATGAGCAGTTCTTC. Protein: CSVALLSFPYNEQFF.

This clonotype was counted only a few times. The chain is built from TRBV12-3 or TRBV12-4 and TRBJ2-2; no firm D call. V lost 5 bases to trimming and J lost 7 bases, with 14 bases between them. The CDR3 consists of 14 residues. The CDR3 DNA sequence: TGTGCCAGCAGTCTCGGGCCCATGGGCGGGGAGCTGTTTTTT. This sequence encodes CASSLGPMGGELFF.

This clonotype showed up just a few times. The rearrangement links TRBV12-3 or TRBV12-4 to TRBJ2-4; the D gene is possibly TRBD2 (6 bases). The V end lost 0 bases, the J end lost 7 bases, and 10 bases lay between the germline ends. There are 14 residues in the CDR3. CDR3 residues: CASSLARRGNIQYF. DNA for the CDR3: TGTGCCAGCAGTTTAGCTAGGAGGGGCAACATTCAGTACTTC.

The chain recombines TRBV20-1 with TRBJ2-2; no firm D call. Germline CDR1 and CDR2: DFQATT and SNEGSKA (reference sequence). V lost 3 bases and J lost 5, with 13 bases in between. The CDR3 length is 14 residues. The CDR3 DNA reads TGCAGTGCTAGGCCTTGGACCGATACCGGGGAGCTGTTTTTT. Translated, it gives CSARPWTDTGELFF.

The rearrangement links TRBV28 to TRBJ2-5; 7 positions match TRBD1. CDR1 and CDR2 (germline): MDHEN, SYDVKM. After removal of 5 bases from V and 5 bases from J, the junction contained 8 bases not matched to a gene. This CDR3 region has 14 residues. The CDR3 DNA sequence: TGTGCCAGCAGTCGAAGGGGGCGCACGGAGACCCAGTACTTC. This encodes CASSRRGRTETQYF.

In this sample, this clonotype turned up a few times. This chain connects TRBV5-4 to TRBJ1-2; maybe TRBD1 (5 bases). V was cut by 4 bases and J by 8 bases, with 15 bases left in between. CDR1 and CDR2 from the germline V gene are SGHNT and YYREEE (reference sequence). CDR3 size: 13 residues. The CDR3 here is CASSPISGRGYTF. DNA of the CDR3: TGTGCCAGCAGCCCGATTTCAGGGAGAGGCTACACCTTC.

The chain has TRBV10-3 and TRBJ2-5, with 7 bases that match TRBD2. Trimming cost V 8 bases and J 2 bases; bases outside gene matches: 8. Germline assignment: CDR1 ENHRY and CDR2 SYGVKD. This CDR3 comprises 14 residues. The CDR3 DNA reads as TGTGCCATCGATAATGGAGCGGGACAAGAGACCCAGTACTTC. Its translation is CAIDNGAGQETQYF.

This clonotype was detected ten times or more. This chain connects TRBV11-1 to TRBJ1-2, with a weak D call TRBD1 (5 bases). The germline V gene has CDR1 SGHAT and CDR2 FQDESV (reference sequence). The CDR3 covers 13 residues. Between the trimmed V and J ends, which lost 4 bases and 4 bases, there was a span of 10 bases. In DNA form, the CDR3 reads TGTGCCAGCAGCTCCGACAGCTTCTATGGCTACACCTTC. Protein product: CASSSDSFYGYTF.

This clonotype was counted only a few times. For the CDR3, the DNA is TGTGCTAGTGGTTTCATAGATACGCAGTATTTT. It is translated as CASGFIDTQYF. V usage is TRBV12-5 and J usage is TRBJ2-3; D remains unclear. Germline V gene data show CDR1 as LGHNT and CDR2 as FRNRAP. V was shortened by 3 bases and J by 5 bases, with 3 bases between the two germline ends. This CDR3 comprises 11 residues.

A few counts support this clonotype. The chain links TRBV12-3 or TRBV12-4 to TRBJ1-3; D is undetermined. The CDR3 consists of 14 residues. The V end lost 3 bases, the J end lost 2 bases, and 8 bases lay between the germline ends. The CDR3: CASSFRGAGNTIYF. The CDR3 DNA reads TGTGCCAGCAGTTTTCGTGGGGCTGGAAACACCATATATTTT.